Here is one T cell receptor beta chain with its context. Its antigen specificity is not known. Base-call qualities are not available, and no considerably larger clone is one nucleotide away. Using the deep immunoSEQ assay, TCR CDR3 regions were amplified from genomic DNA by multiplex PCR. For each cell subset, the extracted genomic DNA was distributed evenly across all wells of several immunoSEQ 96-well plates, and each plate served as one replicate. Each replicate PCR for sorted subsets received roughly 200 ng genomic DNA, equal to roughly 29,000 T cell genomes. Purified libraries were measured with a Qubit 3.0 fluorometer, size-checked on a Bioanalyzer 2100, and measured again with the KAPA Library Quantification kit. A separate single-read 150-cycle Illumina NextSeq 550 flow cell was used to sequence each immunoSEQ 96-well plate. The original methods were these. Because the immunoSEQ output included only junctional sequences and no quality scores, the filtering could not be the same as the filtering used for full-length reads. Sequences were annotated with PyIR, a Python wrapper for IgBLAST v1.9, using IMGT germline references to assign V/J genes and CDR3. Reads with weak V/J assignments (E-value above 1e-6), missing CDR3, stop codons, out-of-frame junctions, or ambiguous translated residues were removed. V3J clonotypes were defined by identical inferred V gene, J gene, and CDR3 amino acid sequence. The percentage overlap between two repertoires was calculated by dividing the number of shared unique clonotypes by the size of the smaller repertoire. Repertoire richness was assessed with RTK rarefaction, the Chao1 estimator, and Recon v2.1 estimates of unobserved clonotypes. Generation probabilities for all TCRbeta clonotypes obtained by the gDNA method from a few donors were computed using OLGA. TCRdb carries this immuneACCESS record with in-frame sequences only. Its versions omit some clonotypes, under half of them owing to an unresolved V gene in the studies checked, with the rest unexplained. That table is the source of V, J and clone size, and D and trimming were worked out from the DNA. The sample data list 1,100,000 or so clones, and 78% of these were observed just once. Jointly, the top ten make up more than 0.45% of the sample.

CDR1 MDHEN and CDR2 SYDVKM are derived from the germline V gene. Reading from cysteine to phenylalanine, the CDR3 counts 16 amino acids. Only CDR3 DNA remains: 48 bases, in frame from the first base. A distance of 22 bases separates the germline ends of V and J, which lose 8 bases and 2 bases respectively. The entry originates in a study of shared clonotypes between healthy human individuals (dated by TCRdb to 2020 to 2021). About the full investigation: A few men and two women, aged 18 to 49 years, made up the cohort. For each donor, three plates each were used for CD4 naive and CD4 memory, two plates were used for CD8 naive, and one plate was used for CD8 memory. To estimate repertoire size and how much clonotype sharing occurs between individuals, the study deeply sequenced the blood TCR repertoires of five healthy adults. To increase sequencing depth and limit assay-specific biases, TCR repertoire library preparation and sequencing were carried out by different laboratories using diverse techniques. Leukapheresis yielded between about 0.9 and 9.5 billion PBMCs per donor.

The donors were healthy, HIV-negative adults who had no recently reported acute infections or vaccinations. All donors were Caucasian adults living in Nashville, Tennessee, USA. Magnetic negative selection was used to enrich CD4+ T cells, after which naive cells were positively selected on CD45RA and the negative fraction became the memory subset. Blood was obtained by leukapheresis, after which PBMCs were separated by Ficoll-Histopaque density gradient centrifugation and cryopreserved in liquid nitrogen vapor phase. Purity and quantity of every magnetically sorted T cell population were checked by analytical flow cytometry. Genomic DNA was isolated from every sorted fraction and measured by UV absorbance on a Nanodrop 2000c. What the research found in general, with its limitations: Because the study included only a small number of donors, the genetic and exposure-history diversity represented was limited. Sampling was restricted to blood, and TCR repertoires in tissue are likely to differ from TCR repertoires in blood. Higher generation probabilities were observed for clonotypes shared by all four sorted-subset donors than for non-shared clonotypes. Estimated clonotype richness was generally larger for naive than for memory subsets. Sharing across a few donors was observed for roughly 5.4% of naive CD4, over 3% of naive CD8, over 2% of memory CD4, and roughly 0.4% of memory CD8 clonotypes. Pairwise subsampling led to the expectation that sequencing depth would affect the degree of clonotype sharing among donors. Incomplete sequencing was indicated by rarefaction of sorted-subset datasets, despite the large sequencing depth.

The clonotype originates from a man aged 18 to 35 in good health. Some clones in this sample may be carry-over from other donors' samples. Material for sequencing was memory CD4+ T cells from PBMCs. This specimen's cell subset or site label, per the study, means: CD45RA-negative fraction. The rearrangement joined TRBV28 to TRBJ2-7; the D gene is perhaps TRBD1 or TRBD2, as each covers 5 bases. The nucleotide sequence is TGTGCCAGCCCCCCCGACGGGACCCTCGATACCTACGAGCAGTACTTC. It translates as CASPPDGTLDTYEQYF.